The rows below give T cell receptor beta chains drawn from one sample of a study of shared clonotypes between healthy human individuals. TCRdb keeps only in-frame clones here, not all; method: immunoSEQ multiplex PCR. The repertoire holds roughly 590,000 clones, roughly 96% seen once, with 0.11% in the top ten. Sequencing was carried out using naive CD8+ T cells sorted from blood. The receptors here all came from a woman in her thirties in good health. The CDR3 runs from the conserved cysteine through the conserved F or W. The order of the fields is V gene, J gene, clone size, D gene, CDR3 protein, CDR3 DNA. A D gene is named only where the DNA matches it firmly. The size of a clone is reported for some rows only, either as once, few or many, or as a class for expanded clones.

TRBV27	TRBJ1-5	.	.	CASSSGGLNQPQHF	TGTGCCAGCAGTTCCGGTGGGCTCAATCAGCCCCAGCATTTT
TRBV27	TRBJ2-7	.	TRBD2	CASSPGLAGRLEQYF	TGTGCCAGCAGCCCCGGACTAGCGGGAAGACTCGAGCAGTACTTC
TRBV13	TRBJ1-5	.	.	CASSSQVHSGPQHF	TGTGCCAGCAGCTCACAGGTCCATTCGGGGCCCCAGCATTTT
TRBV29-1	TRBJ2-5	.	TRBD2	CSVRGGAGVLVETQYF	TGCAGCGTCCGGGGGGGCGCGGGGGTGTTGGTTGAGACCCAGTACTTC
TRBV4-1	TRBJ2-1	.	TRBD2	CASSQTKGLAGGREQFF	TGCGCCAGCAGCCAAACGAAGGGACTAGCGGGAGGTCGTGAGCAGTTCTTC
TRBV13	TRBJ2-2	.	.	CASRPPGNTGELFF	TGTGCCAGCAGACCGCCAGGAAACACCGGGGAGCTGTTTTTT
TRBV7-2	TRBJ2-7	.	TRBD2	CASSLSSWGGGYHEQYF	TGTGCCAGCAGCTTGTCTAGTTGGGGGGGAGGGTACCACGAGCAGTACTTC
TRBV7-9	TRBJ2-1	.	.	CASSAGSAEQFF	TGTGCCAGCAGCGCGGGTAGCGCTGAGCAGTTCTTC
TRBV27	TRBJ1-1	.	.	CASSGGAGILLVTEAFF	TGTGCCAGCAGTGGAGGGGCAGGGATTCTCCTCGTCACTGAAGCTTTCTTT
TRBV23-1	TRBJ1-2	few	.	CASSGLNYGYTF	TGCGCCAGCAGTGGCCTCAACTATGGCTACACCTTC
TRBV7-9	TRBJ1-2	.	.	CASSLSRDVYAGYTF	TGTGCCAGCAGCTTATCCCGGGACGTCTATGCGGGCTACACCTTC
TRBV27	TRBJ2-1	.	.	CASSSAPKIYNEQFF	TGTGCCAGCAGTTCGGCACCCAAGATCTACAATGAGCAGTTCTTC
TRBV9	TRBJ2-3	.	.	CASSVEGAGTSTDTQYF	TGTGCCAGCAGCGTAGAGGGGGCCGGGACTAGCACAGATACGCAGTATTTT
TRBV7-3	TRBJ2-2	.	TRBD1	CASSQTGGTHMGGELFF	TGTGCCAGCAGCCAAACAGGGGGTACCCATATGGGCGGGGAGCTGTTTTTT
TRBV9	TRBJ2-1	once	TRBD2	CASGSQAGGYNEQFF	TGTGCCAGCGGATCACAAGCGGGAGGTTACAATGAGCAGTTCTTC
TRBV7-9	TRBJ1-2	.	.	CASSGDGYGYTF	TGTGCCAGCAGCGGAGACGGTTATGGCTACACCTTC
TRBV7-9	TRBJ1-4	.	.	CASSLQDRGEKLFF	TGTGCCAGCAGCTTACAGGACCGAGGGGAAAAACTGTTTTTT
TRBV27	TRBJ1-1	.	.	CASSFSPGAEAFF	TGTGCCAGCAGTTTCAGTCCCGGGGCTGAAGCTTTCTTT
TRBV29-1	TRBJ2-7	.	TRBD1	CSVDHRDRGSYEQYF	TGCAGCGTTGACCACCGGGACAGGGGCTCCTACGAGCAGTACTTC
TRBV4-1	TRBJ2-7	once	TRBD1	CASSQGTGVSEQYF	TGCGCCAGCAGCCAAGGGACAGGGGTTAGCGAGCAGTACTTC
TRBV28	TRBJ1-5	.	.	CASSLIQHSNQPQHF	TGTGCCAGCAGTTTGATCCAGCATAGCAATCAGCCCCAGCATTTT
TRBV7-8	TRBJ2-1	.	TRBD1	CASSPGPGGNEQFF	TGTGCCAGCAGCCCGGGGCCAGGGGGCAATGAGCAGTTCTTC
TRBV10-3	TRBJ2-2	.	.	CAISRENTGELFF	TGTGCCATCAGTAGAGAGAACACCGGGGAGCTGTTTTTT
TRBV6-1	TRBJ1-2	once	.	CASSEGPPGGANYGYTF	TGTGCCAGCAGTGAAGGGCCCCCGGGGGGGGCTAACTATGGCTACACCTTC
TRBV28	TRBJ1-1	.	.	CASSSPEERNTEAFF	TGTGCCAGCAGTTCCCCGGAGGAAAGGAACACTGAAGCTTTCTTT
TRBV27	TRBJ2-7	.	.	CASSSSLGSLSYEQYF	TGTGCCAGCAGTTCCTCCTTGGGGTCCCTTTCCTACGAGCAGTACTTC
TRBV28	TRBJ1-5	.	.	CASSLGQISNQPQHF	TGTGCCAGCAGTTTGGGGCAGATTAGCAATCAGCCCCAGCATTTT
TRBV9	TRBJ2-2	once	TRBD2	CASSAYAGVGELFF	TGTGCCAGCAGCGCCTATGCGGGGGTCGGGGAGCTGTTTTTT
TRBV4-1	TRBJ2-1	.	.	CASSQDLSQGSYNEQFF	TGCGCCAGCAGCCAAGATCTATCGCAGGGGTCCTACAATGAGCAGTTCTTC
TRBV27	TRBJ2-7	.	.	CASSSLTTSYEQYF	TGTGCCAGCAGTTCTCTGACAACCTCCTACGAGCAGTACTTC
TRBV27	TRBJ2-1	.	TRBD1	CASSPGTAEQFF	TGTGCCAGCAGTCCCGGGACAGCTGAGCAGTTCTTC
TRBV6-5	TRBJ2-7	.	TRBD1	CASSYRDRGPEQYF	TGTGCCAGCAGTTACAGGGACAGGGGGCCCGAGCAGTACTTC
TRBV7-9	TRBJ2-1	.	.	CASSLASSNEQFF	TGTGCCAGCAGCTTAGCTAGTAGCAATGAGCAGTTCTTC
TRBV6-6	TRBJ2-7	once	TRBD2	CASSYVAGGYEQYF	TGTGCCAGCAGTTACGTAGCGGGAGGATACGAGCAGTACTTC
TRBV28	TRBJ2-7	.	TRBD2	CASSRTSGRAGSVEQYF	TGTGCCAGCAGTCGGACTAGCGGGAGGGCCGGTTCGGTCGAGCAGTACTTC
TRBV27	TRBJ2-1	.	TRBD2	CASSSHASGSYNEQFF	TGTGCCAGCAGTTCCCATGCTAGCGGGAGTTACAATGAGCAGTTCTTC
TRBV6-1	TRBJ2-6	.	.	CASRVGGANVLTF	TGTGCCAGCAGGGTGGGTGGGGCCAACGTCCTGACTTTC
TRBV4-1	TRBJ2-7	once	.	CASSQDMREEQYF	TGCGCCAGCAGCCAAGATATGAGGGAAGAGCAGTACTTC
TRBV6-5	TRBJ1-2	once	.	CASSYSGRGYTF	TGTGCCAGCAGTTACTCGGGTCGAGGCTACACCTTC
TRBV6-5	TRBJ2-7	.	.	CASGEGRYEQYF	TGTGCCAGCGGAGAGGGCCGATACGAGCAGTACTTC
TRBV5-1	TRBJ2-7	.	.	CASSLVGGTEQYF	TGCGCCAGCAGCTTGGTAGGGGGGACCGAGCAGTACTTC
TRBV4-1	TRBJ2-1	.	.	CASSLRATGVDNEQFF	TGCGCCAGCAGCCTACGGGCCACCGGAGTAGACAATGAGCAGTTCTTC
TRBV5-6	TRBJ1-5	.	TRBD1	CASSPWTGGDNQPQHF	TGTGCCAGCAGCCCATGGACAGGGGGGGACAATCAGCCCCAGCATTTT
TRBV19	TRBJ1-1	.	.	CASHAGSAGTEAFF	TGTGCCAGCCATGCGGGCTCCGCGGGCACTGAAGCTTTCTTT
TRBV5-1	TRBJ2-7	.	TRBD2	CASSLSTSGGYEQYF	TGCGCCAGCAGCTTGTCGACTAGCGGGGGATACGAGCAGTACTTC
TRBV28	TRBJ1-5	.	.	CASSQSTLNRVLRQPQHF	TGTGCCAGCAGCCAGTCAACACTAAACAGGGTCCTTCGCCAGCCCCAGCATTTT
TRBV28	TRBJ1-5	.	.	CASTLDRYRGSNQPQHF	TGTGCCAGCACCCTTGATCGGTATAGGGGGAGCAATCAGCCCCAGCATTTT
TRBV13	TRBJ1-2	.	.	CASSPGPGDYGYTF	TGTGCCAGCAGCCCGGGCCCCGGTGACTATGGCTACACCTTC
TRBV6-1	TRBJ2-5	.	TRBD2	CASQMGGRPETQYF	TGTGCCAGCCAGATGGGCGGGAGGCCGGAGACCCAGTACTTC
TRBV28	TRBJ2-1	.	TRBD2	CASSPVASGSQPAADEQFF	TGTGCCAGCAGCCCCGTGGCTAGCGGGAGCCAACCCGCCGCGGATGAGCAGTTCTTC
TRBV27	TRBJ1-1	.	.	CASSWGANTEAFF	TGTGCCAGCAGTTGGGGCGCGAACACTGAAGCTTTCTTT
TRBV27	TRBJ2-7	.	.	CASSNRGSEQYF	TGTGCCAGCAGTAACCGGGGGAGCGAGCAGTACTTC
TRBV7-9	TRBJ2-7	.	.	CASSLVADEQYF	TGTGCCAGCAGCTTAGTTGCCGACGAGCAGTACTTC
TRBV7-9	TRBJ1-1	.	.	CASSQEGTNLEAFF	TGTGCCAGCAGCCAAGAGGGGACAAACTTGGAAGCTTTCTTT
TRBV6-5	TRBJ1-1	.	.	CASSLGRWNTEAFF	TGTGCCAGCAGTCTCGGACGGTGGAACACTGAAGCTTTCTTT
TRBV28	TRBJ2-2	once	TRBD2	CVISGPNTGELFF	TGTGTTATTAGCGGGCCGAACACCGGGGAGCTGTTTTTT
TRBV19	TRBJ2-2	.	.	CASSNYPGELFF	TGTGCCAGTAGTAATTATCCCGGGGAGCTGTTTTTT
TRBV13	TRBJ2-7	.	TRBD2	CASRTSGSSYEQYF	TGTGCCAGCAGGACTAGCGGGAGCTCCTACGAGCAGTACTTC
TRBV2	TRBJ2-1	.	.	CASVLGGYNEQFF	TGTGCCAGCGTCCTAGGCGGGTACAATGAGCAGTTCTTC
TRBV5-1	TRBJ2-7	.	TRBD2	CASSLVRGRADEQYF	TGCGCCAGCAGCTTGGTGCGCGGGAGGGCCGACGAGCAGTACTTC